Given below is one T cell receptor beta chain in context. The V end was cut by 4 bases, the J end by 3 bases, with 12 bases between. Germline CDR1 is KGHDR and CDR2 is SFDVKD. The CDR3 has 15 residues. The protocol was immunoSEQ multiplex PCR, while the TCRdb copy is restricted to in-frame clones and leaves out a portion. The sample lists some 130,000 clones, around 90% seen once, with 4.5% to 6.5% in the top ten. The source of the sample is a study of T cell responses to AZD1222 COVID-19 vaccine. The chain is built from TRBV24-1 and TRBJ1-3, with D unclear. The sequence came from an adult in good health. The sample consisted of peripheral blood, taken on day 0 of AZD1222 vaccination. CDR3 in amino acids: CATSESGGSGNTIYF. The CDR3 DNA sequence: TGTGCCACCAGTGAGTCCGGAGGGAGTGGAAACACCATATATTTT.